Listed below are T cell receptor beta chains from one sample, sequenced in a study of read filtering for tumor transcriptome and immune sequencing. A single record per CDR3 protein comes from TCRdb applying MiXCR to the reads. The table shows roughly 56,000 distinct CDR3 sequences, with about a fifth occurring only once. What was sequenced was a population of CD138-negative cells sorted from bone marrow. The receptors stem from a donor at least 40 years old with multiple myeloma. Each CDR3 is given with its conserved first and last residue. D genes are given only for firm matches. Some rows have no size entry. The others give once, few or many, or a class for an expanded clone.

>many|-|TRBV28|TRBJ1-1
TGTGCCAGCAGTTTAGGGGACCGTGAAGCTTTCTTT
CASSLGDREAFF
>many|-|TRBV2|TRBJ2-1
TGTGCCAGCAGTGCGCTAGCGCAACCTAATGAGCAGTTCTTC
CASSALAQPNEQFF
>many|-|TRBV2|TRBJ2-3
TGTGCCAGCAGTGAAGAAGTATTAGATACGCAGTATTTT
CASSEEVLDTQYF
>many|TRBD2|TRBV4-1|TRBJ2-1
TGCGCCAGCAGCCAAGATCCCGGGGGGGCCGTATATGAGCAGTTCTTC
CASSQDPGGAVYEQFF
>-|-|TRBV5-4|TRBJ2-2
TGTGCCACAGGACGAGGGTCTCCCGGGGAGCTGTTTTTT
CATGRGSPGELFF
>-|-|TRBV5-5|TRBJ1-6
TGTGCCAGCAGCTTGGGGCGAACTGGACCTAATTCACCCCTCCACTTT
CASSLGRTGPNSPLHF
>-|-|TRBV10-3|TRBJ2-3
TGTGCCATCAGCGGCGAAGGGGATACGCAGTATTTT
CAISGEGDTQYF
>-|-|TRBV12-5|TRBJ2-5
TGTGCTAGTGGTACCCCAGGGGCTGGGACCCAGTACTTC
CASGTPGAGTQYF
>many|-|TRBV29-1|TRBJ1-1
TGCAGCGTTTACCCCATGTCCGCGAACACTGAAGCTTTCTTT
CSVYPMSANTEAFF
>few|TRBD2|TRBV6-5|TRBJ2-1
TGTGCCAGCAGGGCACCGGGACTAGACAATGAGCAGTTCTTC
CASRAPGLDNEQFF
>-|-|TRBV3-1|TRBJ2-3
TGTGCCAGCAGCCAATCGACAGAACCTTTTAGCACAGATACGCAGTATTTT
CASSQSTEPFSTDTQYF
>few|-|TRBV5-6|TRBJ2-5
TGTGCCAGCAGCTTGGGGGGACCGGGACACCCGGCCTTC
CASSLGGPGHPAF
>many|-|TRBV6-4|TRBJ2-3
TGTGCCAGCAAGATCAGCGGTCTTGGGGCAGATACGCAGTATTTT
CASKISGLGADTQYF
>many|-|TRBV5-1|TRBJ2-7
TGCGCCAGCAGCTTGGGAACAGCAGCCTACGAGCAGTACTTC
CASSLGTAAYEQYF
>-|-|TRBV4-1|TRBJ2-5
TGCGCCAGCAGCCAAGATAGGGAGGCCCAGTACTTC
CASSQDREAQYF
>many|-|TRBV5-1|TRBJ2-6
TGCGCCAGCAGCCTCTCACCCTCTGGGGCCAACGTCCTGACTTTC
CASSLSPSGANVLTF
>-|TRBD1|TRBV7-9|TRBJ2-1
TGTGCCAGCAGCTCCAGGACAGGAGTTGCCTACAATGAGCAGTTCTTC
CASSSRTGVAYNEQFF
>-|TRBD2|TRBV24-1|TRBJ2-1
TGTGCCACCAGTTATCAGCTAGCGGGAGAGATCAATGAGCAGTTCTTC
CATSYQLAGEINEQFF
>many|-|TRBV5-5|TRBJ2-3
TGTGCCAGCAGCTTGGGTCCGGCGCTAGTCACAGATACGCAGTATTTT
CASSLGPALVTDTQYF
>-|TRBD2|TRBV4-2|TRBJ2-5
TGTGCCAGCAGCCGCGGACTAGCGGGACGAGAGACCCAGTACTTC
CASSRGLAGRETQYF
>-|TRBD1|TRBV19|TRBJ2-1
TGTGCCAGTAGCCCGGACAGGGTGAGCCACAATGAGCAGTTCTTC
CASSPDRVSHNEQFF
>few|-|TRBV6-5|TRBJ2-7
TGTGCCAGCAAGGGGGACTACGAGCAGTACTTC
CASKGDYEQYF
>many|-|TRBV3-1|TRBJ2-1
TGTGCCAGCAGCCTAGCGGCTGAGGGAAATGAGCAGTTCTTC
CASSLAAEGNEQFF
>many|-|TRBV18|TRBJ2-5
TGTGCCAGCTCGCCCGCCATGGAGACCCAGTACTTC
CASSPAMETQYF
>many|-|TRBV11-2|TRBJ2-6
TGTGCCAGCAGCTCTCGACGCTACTCTGGGGCCAACGTCCTGACTTTC
CASSSRRYSGANVLTF
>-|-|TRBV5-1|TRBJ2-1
TGCGCCAGCAGCTTGGGCTCCTACAATGGGCAGTTCTTC
CASSLGSYNGQFF
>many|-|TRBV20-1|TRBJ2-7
TGCAGTGCTAGTGGGGGGGGGCAAGGCGAGCAGTACTTC
CSASGGGQGEQYF